The 27 T cell receptor beta chains below were found in one sample sequenced in a study of cytomegalovirus exposure and HLA in healthy donors. This table comes from immunoSEQ multiplex PCR, and its TCRdb copy is limited to in-frame clones, with some not included. The table lists some 320,000 clones, 75% to 90% of them singletons. Sequencing input: PBMCs. These receptors all stem from a woman aged 25 to 39 in good health and CMV-seropositive.

This chain joins TRBV11-1 and TRBJ1-1, with D possibly matching TRBD1 (6 bases). CDR3 length: 18 amino acids. Trimming removed 7 bases at V and 1 base at J, with 25 bases between. Germline CDR1 is SGHAT and CDR2 is FQDESV (reference sequence). CDR3 protein: CASTRGALGHTSNTEAFF. The CDR3, as DNA: TGTGCCAGCACGCGGGGGGCGCTCGGCCATACCTCGAACACTGAAGCTTTCTTT.

The chain combines TRBV28 with TRBJ2-7; TRBD2 might be the D (6 bases). CDR3 length equals 16 residues. Trimming cost V 5 bases and J 0 bases, with 17 bases left between them. Germline loops: CDR1 MDHEN, CDR2 SYDVKM. CDR3 loop: CASSPPPGLSSYEQYF. For the CDR3, the DNA is TGTGCCAGCAGTCCACCCCCGGGACTGAGCTCCTACGAGCAGTACTTC.

The chain links TRBV6-5 to TRBJ1-2, with 8 bases fitting TRBD1. Germline V gene lookup returns CDR1 MNHEY and CDR2 SVGAGI. This CDR3 has 13 amino acids. The DNA for the CDR3 is TGTGCGACCCGGACAGGGATCGACTATGGCTACACCTTC. It encodes CATRTGIDYGYTF.

This rearrangement joins TRBV13 to TRBJ2-1; TRBD1 matches 9 bases. In germline, CDR1 is PRHDT, CDR2 FYEKMQ (reference sequence). V gave up 4 bases and J gave up 7 bases; unmatched junction bases: 8. This CDR3 is 15 amino acids long. The CDR3 reads CASSSLTGGENEQFF. CDR3 DNA sequence: TGTGCCAGCAGCTCGTTGACAGGGGGAGAGAATGAGCAGTTCTTC.

V usage is TRBV28 and J usage is TRBJ1-2; TRBD1 aligns across 8 bases. The CDR3 extends over 15 amino acids. Germline trimming cut 6 bases from V and 5 bases from J; bases unmatched to any gene: 11. Germline assignment: CDR1 MDHEN and CDR2 SYDVKM. CDR3 DNA sequence: TGTGCCAGCAGCCAAGGTGGGACAGGACGATATGGCTACACCTTC. This encodes CASSQGGTGRYGYTF.

This sequence joins TRBV4-2 and TRBJ2-2, with TRBD1 matching over 8 bases. The CDR3 covers 16 residues. Germline values: CDR1 LGHNA, CDR2 YNFKEQ. The junction had 7 bases not matched to a gene; V was cut back by 1 base and J by 6 bases. The CDR3: CASSQVPGGIAGELFF. CDR3 sequence (DNA): TGTGCCAGCAGCCAAGTTCCAGGGGGCATCGCCGGGGAGCTGTTTTTT.

The chain links TRBV10-3 to TRBJ2-7; 8 positions agree with TRBD1. The CDR3 sequence is 13 residues long. Germline CDR1 ENHRY, CDR2 SYGVKD. V shed 8 bases and J 2 bases; nucleotides not matched to a gene: 5. The CDR3 region has the DNA TGTGCCATCGCCGGACAGGGAACCTACGAGCAGTACTTC. Its protein product is CAIAGQGTYEQYF.

The CDR3 here is CASSESGGSGYEQYF. As DNA, the CDR3 is TGTGCCAGCAGTGAATCGGGAGGTAGCGGCTACGAGCAGTACTTC. V usage is TRBV25-1 and J usage is TRBJ2-7, with TRBD2 matching 7 bases. This CDR3 has 15 residues. V lost 1 base, J lost 3 bases, and 6 bases stayed unmatched. Germline V gene sequence: CDR1 MGHDK, CDR2 SYGVNS.

This rearrangement joins TRBV4-2 to TRBJ1-5; 10 nucleotides agree with TRBD1. This CDR3 comprises 15 residues. The germline V gene has CDR1 LGHNA and CDR2 YNFKEQ. Losses at the gene ends were 3 bases for V and 6 bases for J; bases not matched to a gene: 5. Here the CDR3 DNA reads TGTGCCAGCAGCCATGGACAGGGGGTAAGTCAGCCCCAGCATTTT. Its translation is CASSHGQGVSQPQHF.

The rearrangement joins TRBV6-5 to TRBJ2-3; possible D gene TRBD1, 6 bases. The V gene lost 2 bases and the J gene lost 6 bases, with 9 bases spanning the gap. The CDR3 runs 13 residues. Germline assignment: CDR1 MNHEY and CDR2 SVGAGI. The CDR3 bases are TGTGCCAGCAGTTACGTAAGGGGGGATACGCAGTATTTT. It encodes CASSYVRGDTQYF.

This clone appeared once. The rearrangement joins TRBV7-6 to TRBJ2-7; 11 nucleotides match TRBD2. Germline CDR1 is SGHVS and CDR2 is FNYEAQ. CDR3 length: 16 residues. The trim removed 4 bases at V and 3 bases at J, leaving 8 bases unmatched. CDR3 DNA: TGTGCCAGCAGCTCGCCCACTGGGACTAGCGGCTACGAGCAGTACTTC. As protein: CASSSPTGTSGYEQYF.

The chain uses TRBV5-1 and TRBJ1-4; D gene uncertain. Deletions cut 4 bases from V and 8 bases from J, with 12 bases between. The CDR3 length is 13 residues. Germline CDR1 is SGHRS and CDR2 is YFSETQ. DNA for the CDR3: TGCGCCAGCAGCCCGGGTGTGGGGGAAAAACTGTTTTTT. Protein product: CASSPGVGEKLFF.

The chain has TRBV6-1 and TRBJ2-7; D remains ambiguous. Germline CDR1 and CDR2: MNHNS and SASEGT. The CDR3 runs 15 residues. V gave up 4 bases and J gave up 0 bases, with 13 bases separating them. Here the CDR3 DNA reads TGTGCCAGCAGTGTGTTAGCCCAGAGCTCCTACGAGCAGTACTTC. As protein: CASSVLAQSSYEQYF.

CDR3 nucleotides: TGTGCCAGTACTCGGACGGAATATAATTCACCCCTCCACTTT. Its translation is CASTRTEYNSPLHF. The gene calls are TRBV19 and TRBJ1-6; the D is unclear. Germline CDR1 is LNHDA and CDR2 is SQIVND (reference sequence). The CDR3 has 14 residues. V was shortened by 7 bases and J by 4 bases, with 11 bases between the two germline ends. Using reference TRBV19 and TRBJ1-6 for the parts outside the CDR3, the full variable domain is DGGITQSPKYLFRKEGQNVTLSCEQNLNHDAMYWYRQDPGQGLRLIYYSQIVNDFQKGDIAEGYSVSREKKESFPLTVTSAQKNPTAFYLCASTRTEYNSPLHFGNGTRLTVT.

V and J are TRBV6-5 and TRBJ1-3, with TRBD1 matching over 7 bases. The CDR3 length is 16 residues. Germline CDR1 MNHEY, CDR2 SVGAGI. Unmatched junction bases numbered 6, after V lost 4 bases and J lost 0 bases. DNA for the CDR3: TGTGCCAGCAGTTCGACAGGGACCATCTCTGGAAACACCATATATTTT. The encoded protein is CASSSTGTISGNTIYF.

The chain joins TRBV7-3 to TRBJ2-7, with D possibly TRBD1 on 5 matching bases. Germline CDR1 and CDR2: SGHTA and FQGTGA. Trimming cost V 3 bases and J 6 bases, with 12 bases left between them. The CDR3 loop spans 13 amino acids. The CDR3: CASSLVTGAEQYF. CDR3 bases: TGTGCCAGCAGCTTGGTTACTGGGGCCGAGCAGTACTTC.

The V call is TRBV27, the J call TRBJ1-4, with 10 bases lining up with TRBD1. In germline, CDR1 is MNHEY, CDR2 SMNVEV (reference sequence). Trimming removed 2 bases from V and 8 bases from J; junction bases left unmatched: 5. There are 15 residues in the CDR3. CDR3 residues: CASSLVWTGGEKLFF. The CDR3 nucleotides are TGTGCCAGCAGTTTAGTTTGGACAGGGGGAGAAAAACTGTTTTTT.

V gene TRBV4-2 combines with J gene TRBJ2-7; 10 nucleotides match TRBD1. Germline CDR1 is LGHNA and CDR2 is YNFKEQ. The CDR3 spans 15 residues. The V gene end was trimmed by 1 base and the J gene end by 4 bases; junction bases not matched to a gene: 4. The DNA for the CDR3 is TGTGCCAGCAGCCAAGCCGGGACAGGGGTTTACGAGCAGTACTTC. It yields the protein CASSQAGTGVYEQYF.

The chain has TRBV20-1 and TRBJ1-1; TRBD1 is a possible D gene (6 bases). Per the germline V gene, CDR1 is DFQATT and CDR2 is SNEGSKA (reference sequence). The CDR3 is made up of 10 amino acids. The V and J ends lost 5 bases and 9 bases respectively, with 10 bases between them. For the CDR3, the DNA is TGCAGTGCTCAAGGGGGGAAAGCTTTCTTT. This gives the protein CSAQGGKAFF.

This chain joins TRBV4-3 and TRBJ2-7; the match to TRBD2 covers 7 bases. The CDR3 sequence is 15 residues long. Germline V gives CDR1 LGHNA, CDR2 YSLEER. Trimming at V came to 0 bases and at J to 4 bases, leaving 6 bases not matched to a gene. CDR3 sequence: CASSQDRGVGYEQYF. CDR3 nucleotide sequence: TGCGCCAGCAGCCAAGATCGGGGGGTCGGGTACGAGCAGTACTTC.

This sequence joins TRBV6-5 and TRBJ2-2, with D possibly TRBD2 on 6 matching bases. CDR3 length: 14 residues. Per the germline V gene, CDR1 is MNHEY and CDR2 is SVGAGI. V was cut by 4 bases and J by 7 bases, with 13 bases left in between. The CDR3 DNA reads as TGTGCCAGCAGTTCCGGCGGGGAGAGCGGGGAGCTGTTTTTT. Protein sequence: CASSSGGESGELFF.

V is TRBV4-3 and J is TRBJ2-7; D not resolved. Trimming took 1 base from V and 7 from J, leaving 11 bases between them. This CDR3 has 13 residues. Germline loops: CDR1 LGHNA, CDR2 YSLEER. For the CDR3, the DNA is TGCGCCAGCAGCCAAGTAGGCCAACTAGAGCAGTACTTC. Its protein product is CASSQVGQLEQYF.

The genes are TRBV28 and TRBJ1-4, with D unclear. The CDR3 covers 11 residues. The V gene's germline CDR1 is MDHEN and CDR2 SYDVKM. V shed 6 bases and J shed 7 bases, with 6 bases lying between them. The CDR3 bases are TGTGCCAGCAGCGGACCTGAAAAACTGTTTTTT. The encoded protein is CASSGPEKLFF.

V usage is TRBV4-3 and J usage is TRBJ2-2; D not resolved. The V end was cut by 3 bases, the J end by 1 base, with 9 bases between. This CDR3 contains 15 residues. Germline V gene lookup returns CDR1 LGHNA and CDR2 YSLEER. The CDR3 nucleotides are TGCGCCAGCAGCCAGCTAGGCCTGAACACCGGGGAGCTGTTTTTT. Its protein is CASSQLGLNTGELFF.

The chain couples TRBV27 to TRBJ2-7; D is unresolved. This CDR3 has 13 residues. Germline V gives CDR1 MNHEY, CDR2 SMNVEV (reference sequence). V was shortened by 2 bases and J by 7 bases, with 12 bases between the two germline ends. DNA of the CDR3: TGTGCCAGCAGTTTAACGGAGAGACGGGAGCAGTACTTC. Its protein is CASSLTERREQYF.

The V call is TRBV27, the J call TRBJ2-1; 9 positions agree with TRBD2. Germline CDR1 MNHEY, CDR2 SMNVEV (reference sequence). The CDR3 is made up of 15 amino acids. V lost 6 bases and J lost 6; bases outside the gene matches: 9. Here the CDR3 reads CASSPGTSWVNEQFF. For the CDR3, the DNA is TGTGCCAGCAGCCCTGGGACTAGCTGGGTCAATGAGCAGTTCTTC.

The chain carries TRBV27 and TRBJ2-2; 11 nucleotides match TRBD1. The germline V gene has CDR1 MNHEY and CDR2 SMNVEV (reference sequence). The CDR3 consists of 16 residues. V shed 5 bases, J shed 10 bases, and the junction held 12 bases outside the gene matches. The CDR3 bases are TGTGCCAGCAGTACCGGACAGGGGGCATTTCCGGAGGAGCTGTTTTTT. This codes for CASSTGQGAFPEELFF.